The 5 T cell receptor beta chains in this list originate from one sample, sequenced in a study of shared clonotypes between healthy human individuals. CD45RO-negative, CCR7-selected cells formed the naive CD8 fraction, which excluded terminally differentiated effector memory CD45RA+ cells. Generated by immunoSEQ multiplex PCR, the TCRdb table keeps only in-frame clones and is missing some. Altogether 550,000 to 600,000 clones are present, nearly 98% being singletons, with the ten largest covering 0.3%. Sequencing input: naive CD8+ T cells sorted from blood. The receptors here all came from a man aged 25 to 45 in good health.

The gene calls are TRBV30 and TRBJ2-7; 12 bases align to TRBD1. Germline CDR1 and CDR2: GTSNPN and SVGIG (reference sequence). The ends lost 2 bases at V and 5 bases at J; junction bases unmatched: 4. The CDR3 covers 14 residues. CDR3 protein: CAWSTGTGGDEQYF. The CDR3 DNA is TGTGCCTGGAGTACCGGGACAGGGGGCGACGAGCAGTACTTC.

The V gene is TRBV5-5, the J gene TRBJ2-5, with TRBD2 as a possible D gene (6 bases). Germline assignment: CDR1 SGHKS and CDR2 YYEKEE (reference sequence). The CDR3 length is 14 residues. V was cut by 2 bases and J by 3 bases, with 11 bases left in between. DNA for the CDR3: TGTGCCAGCAGCTTTGGCTGGGGGGAAGAGACCCAGTACTTC. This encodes CASSFGWGEETQYF.

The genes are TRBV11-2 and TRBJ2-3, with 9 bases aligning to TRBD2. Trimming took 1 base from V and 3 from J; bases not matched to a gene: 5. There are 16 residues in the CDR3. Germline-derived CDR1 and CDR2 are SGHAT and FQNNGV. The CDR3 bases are TGTGCCAGCAGCTTAGTTAGCGGGAGTCCGACAGATACGCAGTATTTT. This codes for CASSLVSGSPTDTQYF.

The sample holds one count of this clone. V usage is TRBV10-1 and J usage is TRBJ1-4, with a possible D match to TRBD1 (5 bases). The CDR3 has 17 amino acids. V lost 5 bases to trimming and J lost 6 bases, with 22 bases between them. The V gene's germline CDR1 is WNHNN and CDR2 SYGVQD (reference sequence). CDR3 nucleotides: TGCGCCAGCAGTTTGTCCAAGTTGGGGGGGTTTTATGAAAAACTGTTTTTT. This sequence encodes CASSLSKLGGFYEKLFF.

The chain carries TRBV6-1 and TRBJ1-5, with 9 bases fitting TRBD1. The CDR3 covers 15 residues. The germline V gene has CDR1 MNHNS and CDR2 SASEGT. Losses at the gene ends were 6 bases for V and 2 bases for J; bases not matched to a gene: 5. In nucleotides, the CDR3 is TGTGCCAGCAGACCGGGACAGGGTCGCAATCAGCCCCAGCATTTT. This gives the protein CASRPGQGRNQPQHF.